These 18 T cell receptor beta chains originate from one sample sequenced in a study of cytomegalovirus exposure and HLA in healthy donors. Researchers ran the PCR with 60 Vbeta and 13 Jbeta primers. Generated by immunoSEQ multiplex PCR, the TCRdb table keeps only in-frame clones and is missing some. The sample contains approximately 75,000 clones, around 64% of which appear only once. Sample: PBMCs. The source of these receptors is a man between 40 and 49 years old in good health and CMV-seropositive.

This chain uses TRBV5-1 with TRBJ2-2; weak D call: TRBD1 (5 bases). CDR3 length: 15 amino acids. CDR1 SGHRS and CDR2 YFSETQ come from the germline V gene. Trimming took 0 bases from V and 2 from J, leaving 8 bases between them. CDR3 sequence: CASSLGQSNTGELFF. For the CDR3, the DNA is TGCGCCAGCAGCTTGGGACAGTCCAACACCGGGGAGCTGTTTTTT.

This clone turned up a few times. The CDR3 is CASSLLGGPEAFF. The CDR3 DNA sequence: TGTGCCAGCAGCCTCCTAGGTGGCCCTGAAGCTTTCTTT. The chain recombines TRBV7-3 with TRBJ1-1; D is ambiguous. This CDR3 spans 13 amino acids. V was cut by 5 bases and J by 6 bases, with 13 bases left in between. CDR1 is SGHTA and CDR2 is FQGTGA in the germline V gene.

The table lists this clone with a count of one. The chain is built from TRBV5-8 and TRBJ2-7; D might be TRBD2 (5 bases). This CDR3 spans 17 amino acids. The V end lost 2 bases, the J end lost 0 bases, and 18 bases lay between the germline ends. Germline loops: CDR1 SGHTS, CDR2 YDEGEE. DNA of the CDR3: TGTGCCAGCAGCTTCCGACTATTCTATACAAGCTCCTACGAGCAGTACTTC. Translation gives CASSFRLFYTSSYEQYF.

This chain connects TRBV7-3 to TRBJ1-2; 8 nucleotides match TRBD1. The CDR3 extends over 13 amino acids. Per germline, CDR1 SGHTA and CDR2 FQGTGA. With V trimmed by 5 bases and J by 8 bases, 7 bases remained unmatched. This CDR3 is CASSATGGKGYTF. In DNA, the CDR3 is TGTGCCAGCAGCGCCACAGGGGGGAAAGGCTACACCTTC.

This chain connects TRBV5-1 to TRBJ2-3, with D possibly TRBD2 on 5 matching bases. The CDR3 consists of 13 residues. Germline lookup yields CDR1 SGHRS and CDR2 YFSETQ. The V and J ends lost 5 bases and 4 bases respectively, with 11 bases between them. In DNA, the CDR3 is TGCGCCAGCAGAACTAGTACCGCAGATACGCAGTATTTT. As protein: CASRTSTADTQYF.

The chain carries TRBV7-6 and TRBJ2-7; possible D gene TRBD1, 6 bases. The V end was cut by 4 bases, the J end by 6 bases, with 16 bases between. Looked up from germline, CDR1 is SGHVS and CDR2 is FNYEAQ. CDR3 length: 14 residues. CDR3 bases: TGTGCCAGCAGCTATGGGGGCCCCAGGGGCGAGCAGTACTTC. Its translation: CASSYGGPRGEQYF.

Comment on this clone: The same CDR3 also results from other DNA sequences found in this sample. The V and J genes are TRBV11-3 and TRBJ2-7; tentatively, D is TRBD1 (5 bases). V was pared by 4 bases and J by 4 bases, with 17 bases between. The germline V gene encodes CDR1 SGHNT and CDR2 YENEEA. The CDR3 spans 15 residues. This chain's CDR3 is CASSYRQKTAYEQYF. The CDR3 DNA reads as TGTGCCAGCAGCTACAGGCAGAAGACGGCATACGAGCAGTACTTC. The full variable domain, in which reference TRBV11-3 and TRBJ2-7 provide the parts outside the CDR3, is EAGVVQSPRYKIIEKKQPVAFWCNPISGHNTLYWYLQNLGQGPELLIRYENEEAVDDSQLPKDRFSAERLKGVDSTLKIQPAELGDSAVYLCASSYRQKTAYEQYFGPGTRLTVT.

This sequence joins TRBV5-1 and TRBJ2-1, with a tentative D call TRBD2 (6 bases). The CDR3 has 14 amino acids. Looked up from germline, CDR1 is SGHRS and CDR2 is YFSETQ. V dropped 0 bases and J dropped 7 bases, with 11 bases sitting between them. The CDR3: CASSLDGTENEQFF. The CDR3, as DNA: TGCGCCAGCAGCTTGGATGGGACTGAGAATGAGCAGTTCTTC.

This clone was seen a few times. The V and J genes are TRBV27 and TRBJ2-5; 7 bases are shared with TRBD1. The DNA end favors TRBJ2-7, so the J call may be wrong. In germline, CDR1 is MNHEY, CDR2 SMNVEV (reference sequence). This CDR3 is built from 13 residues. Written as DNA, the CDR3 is TGTGCCAGCAGCCCGGGACAGAGCTACGAGCAGTACTTC. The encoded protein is CASSPGQSYEQYF.

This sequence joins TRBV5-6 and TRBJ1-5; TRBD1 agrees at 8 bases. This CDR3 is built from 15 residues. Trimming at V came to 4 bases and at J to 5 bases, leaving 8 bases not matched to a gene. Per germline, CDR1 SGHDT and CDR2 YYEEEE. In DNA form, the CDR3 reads TGTGCCAGCAGCAGCCTGGACAGGGAAGATCAGCCCCAGCATTTT. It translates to CASSSLDREDQPQHF.

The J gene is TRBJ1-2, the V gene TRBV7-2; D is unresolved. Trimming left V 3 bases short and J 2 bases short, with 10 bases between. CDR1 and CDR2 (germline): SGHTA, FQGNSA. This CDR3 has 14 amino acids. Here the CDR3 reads CASSFHRENYGYTF. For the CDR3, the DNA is TGTGCCAGCAGCTTTCACCGGGAGAACTATGGCTACACCTTC.

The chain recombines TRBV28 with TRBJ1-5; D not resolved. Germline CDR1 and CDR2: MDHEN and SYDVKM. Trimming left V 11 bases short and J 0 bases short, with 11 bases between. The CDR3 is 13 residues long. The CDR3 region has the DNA TGTGCCGCCGGGTTGAATAGCAATCAGCCCCAGCATTTT. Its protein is CAAGLNSNQPQHF.

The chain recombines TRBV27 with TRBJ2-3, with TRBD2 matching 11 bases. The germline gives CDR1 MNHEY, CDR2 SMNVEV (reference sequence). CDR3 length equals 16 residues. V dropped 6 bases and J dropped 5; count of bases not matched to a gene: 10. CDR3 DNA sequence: TGTGCCAGCAGACCGGGGACTAGCGGAATGGGAGATACGCAGTATTTT. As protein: CASRPGTSGMGDTQYF.

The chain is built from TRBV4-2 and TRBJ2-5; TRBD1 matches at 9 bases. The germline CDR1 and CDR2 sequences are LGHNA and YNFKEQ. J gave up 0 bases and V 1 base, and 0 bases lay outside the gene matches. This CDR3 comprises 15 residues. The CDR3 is CASSQGDRDQETQYF. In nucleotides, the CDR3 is TGTGCCAGCAGCCAAGGGGACAGGGACCAAGAGACCCAGTACTTC.

CDR3 nucleotides: TGTGCCTGGAGTGTCTTAGGAGACTATGGCTACACCTTC. It specifies CAWSVLGDYGYTF. The rearrangement uses TRBV30 and TRBJ1-2; no clear D gene. Germline lookup yields CDR1 GTSNPN and CDR2 SVGIG (reference sequence). The CDR3 totals 13 residues. The germline V and J ends were trimmed by 0 bases and 3 bases, with 8 bases remaining between them.

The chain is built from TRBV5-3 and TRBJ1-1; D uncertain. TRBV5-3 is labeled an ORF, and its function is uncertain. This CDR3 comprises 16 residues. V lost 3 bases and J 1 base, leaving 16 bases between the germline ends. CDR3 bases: TGTGCCAGAAGCTCCCCTCTCCGGAGGGAGAACACTGAAGCTTTCTTT. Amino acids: CARSSPLRRENTEAFF.

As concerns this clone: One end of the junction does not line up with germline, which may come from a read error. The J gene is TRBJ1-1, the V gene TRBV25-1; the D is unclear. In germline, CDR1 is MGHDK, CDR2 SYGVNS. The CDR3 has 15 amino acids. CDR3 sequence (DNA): TGTGCCAGCAGTAAATACAGAGGAGGGATCACTGAAGCTTTCTTT. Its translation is CASSKYRGGITEAFF.

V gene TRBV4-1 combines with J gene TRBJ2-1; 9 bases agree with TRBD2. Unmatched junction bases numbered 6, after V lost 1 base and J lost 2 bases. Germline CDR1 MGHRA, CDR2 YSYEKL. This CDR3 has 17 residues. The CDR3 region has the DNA TGCGCCAGCAGCCAAGCCTTCCTAGCGGGGACCTACAATGAGCAGTTCTTC. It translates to CASSQAFLAGTYNEQFF.